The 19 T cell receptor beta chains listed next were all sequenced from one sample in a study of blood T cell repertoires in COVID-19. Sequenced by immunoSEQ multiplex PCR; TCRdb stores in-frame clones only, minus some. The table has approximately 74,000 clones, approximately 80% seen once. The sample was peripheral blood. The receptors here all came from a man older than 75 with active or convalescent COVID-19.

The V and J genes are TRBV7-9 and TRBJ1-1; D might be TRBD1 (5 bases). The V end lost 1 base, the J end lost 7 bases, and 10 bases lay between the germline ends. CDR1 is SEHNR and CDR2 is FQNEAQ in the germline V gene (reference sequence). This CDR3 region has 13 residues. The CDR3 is CASSLVAGDEAFF. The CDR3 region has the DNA TGTGCCAGCAGCTTAGTTGCGGGGGATGAAGCTTTCTTT.

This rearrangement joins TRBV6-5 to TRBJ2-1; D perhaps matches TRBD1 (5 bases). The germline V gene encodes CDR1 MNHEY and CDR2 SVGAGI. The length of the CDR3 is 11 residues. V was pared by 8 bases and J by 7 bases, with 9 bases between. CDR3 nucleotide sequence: TGTGCCAGCGGTAAGGGGAATGAGCAGTTCTTC. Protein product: CASGKGNEQFF.

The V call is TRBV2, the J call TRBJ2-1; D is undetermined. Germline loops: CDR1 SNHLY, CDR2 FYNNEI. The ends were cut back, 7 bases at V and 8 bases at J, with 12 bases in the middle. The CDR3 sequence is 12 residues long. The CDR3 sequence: CASTRGGDEQFF. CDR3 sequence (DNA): TGTGCCAGCACTAGAGGTGGTGATGAGCAGTTCTTC.

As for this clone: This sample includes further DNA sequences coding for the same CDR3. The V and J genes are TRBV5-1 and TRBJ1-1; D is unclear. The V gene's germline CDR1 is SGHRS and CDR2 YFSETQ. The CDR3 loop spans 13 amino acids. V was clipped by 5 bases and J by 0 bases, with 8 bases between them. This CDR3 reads CASSGQMNTEAFF. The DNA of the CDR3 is TGCGCCAGCAGTGGGCAGATGAACACTGAAGCTTTCTTT.

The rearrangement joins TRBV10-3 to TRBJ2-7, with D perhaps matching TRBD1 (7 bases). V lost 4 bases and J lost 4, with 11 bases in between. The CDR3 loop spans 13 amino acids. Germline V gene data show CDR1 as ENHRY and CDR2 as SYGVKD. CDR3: CAISGQGGYEQYF. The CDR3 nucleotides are TGTGCCATCAGTGGGCAGGGGGGATACGAGCAGTACTTC.

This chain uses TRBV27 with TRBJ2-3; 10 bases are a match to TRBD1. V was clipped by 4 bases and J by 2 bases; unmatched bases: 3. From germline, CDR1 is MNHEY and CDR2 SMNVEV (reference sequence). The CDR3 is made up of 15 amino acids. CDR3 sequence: CASSWGQGTTDTQYF. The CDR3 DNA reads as TGTGCCAGCAGTTGGGGACAGGGGACCACAGATACGCAGTATTTT.

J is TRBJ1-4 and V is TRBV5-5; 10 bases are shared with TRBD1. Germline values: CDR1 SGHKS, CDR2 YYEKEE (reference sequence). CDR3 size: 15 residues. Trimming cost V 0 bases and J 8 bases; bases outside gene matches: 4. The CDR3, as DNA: TGTGCCAGCAGCTTGGGGGGACAGGGGCGGGAAAAACTGTTTTTT. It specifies CASSLGGQGREKLFF.

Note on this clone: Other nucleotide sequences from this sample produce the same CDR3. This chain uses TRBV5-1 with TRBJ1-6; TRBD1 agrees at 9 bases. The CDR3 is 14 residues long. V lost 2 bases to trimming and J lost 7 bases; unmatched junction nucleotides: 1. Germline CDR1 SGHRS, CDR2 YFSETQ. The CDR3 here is CASSLGQGNSPLHF. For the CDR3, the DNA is TGCGCCAGCAGCTTAGGACAGGGGAATTCACCCCTCCACTTT.

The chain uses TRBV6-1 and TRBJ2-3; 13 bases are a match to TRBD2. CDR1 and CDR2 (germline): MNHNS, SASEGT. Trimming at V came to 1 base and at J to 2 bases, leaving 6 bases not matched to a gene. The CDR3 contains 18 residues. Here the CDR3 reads CASSEGLLAGGITDTQYF. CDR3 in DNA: TGTGCCAGCAGTGAAGGTCTACTAGCGGGGGGGATCACAGATACGCAGTATTTT.

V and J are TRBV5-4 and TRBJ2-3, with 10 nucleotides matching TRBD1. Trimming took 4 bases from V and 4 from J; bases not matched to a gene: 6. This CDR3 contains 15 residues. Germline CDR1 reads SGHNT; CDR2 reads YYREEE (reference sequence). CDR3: CASSVQGQGPDTQYF. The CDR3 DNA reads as TGTGCCAGCAGCGTCCAGGGACAGGGGCCAGATACGCAGTATTTT.

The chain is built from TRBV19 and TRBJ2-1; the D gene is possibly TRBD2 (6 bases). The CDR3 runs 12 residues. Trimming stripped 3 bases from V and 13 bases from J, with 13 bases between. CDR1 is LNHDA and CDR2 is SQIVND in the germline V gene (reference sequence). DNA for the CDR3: TGTGCCAGTAGTATCTCGCAGGGAGGTCAGTTCTTC. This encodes CASSISQGGQFF. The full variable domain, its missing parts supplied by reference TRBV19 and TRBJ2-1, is DGGITQSPKYLFRKEGQNVTLSCEQNLNHDAMYWYRQDPGQGLRLIYYSQIVNDFQKGDIAEGYSVSREKKESFPLTVTSAQKNPTAFYLCASSISQGGQFFGPGTRLTVL.

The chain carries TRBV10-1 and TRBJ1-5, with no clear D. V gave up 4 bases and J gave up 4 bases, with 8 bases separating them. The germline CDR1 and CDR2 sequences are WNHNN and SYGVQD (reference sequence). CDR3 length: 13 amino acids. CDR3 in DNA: TGCGCCAGCAGTGGTCAGACAAATCAGCCCCAGCATTTT. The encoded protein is CASSGQTNQPQHF.

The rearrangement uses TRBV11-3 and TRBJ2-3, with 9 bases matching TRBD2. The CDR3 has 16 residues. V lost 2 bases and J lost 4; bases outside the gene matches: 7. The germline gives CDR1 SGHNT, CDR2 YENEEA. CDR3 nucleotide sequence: TGTGCCAGCAGCTTATCCGCGGGGGGGAGTGCAGATACGCAGTATTTT. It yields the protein CASSLSAGGSADTQYF.

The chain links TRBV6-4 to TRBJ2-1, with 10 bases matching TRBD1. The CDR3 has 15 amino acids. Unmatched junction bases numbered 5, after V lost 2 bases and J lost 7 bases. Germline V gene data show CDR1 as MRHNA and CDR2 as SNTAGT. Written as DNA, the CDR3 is TGTGCCAGCAGTGACCGACAGGGGGCTAAAAATGAGCAGTTCTTC. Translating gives CASSDRQGAKNEQFF.

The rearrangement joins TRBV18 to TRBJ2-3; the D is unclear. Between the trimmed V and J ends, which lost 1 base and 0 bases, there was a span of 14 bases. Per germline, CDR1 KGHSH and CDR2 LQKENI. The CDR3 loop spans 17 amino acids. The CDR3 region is CASSPLVEQSSTDTQYF. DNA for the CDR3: TGTGCCAGCTCACCACTCGTAGAACAGAGTAGCACAGATACGCAGTATTTT.

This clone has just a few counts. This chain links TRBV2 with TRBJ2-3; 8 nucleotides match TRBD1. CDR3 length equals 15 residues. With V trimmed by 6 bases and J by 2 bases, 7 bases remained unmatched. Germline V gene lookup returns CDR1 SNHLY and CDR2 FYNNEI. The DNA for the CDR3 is TGTGCCAGCAGGGTTAGACAGGGGCCCACAGATACGCAGTATTTT. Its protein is CASRVRQGPTDTQYF.

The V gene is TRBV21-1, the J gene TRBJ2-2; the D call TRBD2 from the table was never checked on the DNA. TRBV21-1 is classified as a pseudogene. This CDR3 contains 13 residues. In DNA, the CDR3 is TGTGCCAGCCTAGATTTGTCCGCCGGGGAGCTGTTTTTT. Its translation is CASLDLSAGELFF.

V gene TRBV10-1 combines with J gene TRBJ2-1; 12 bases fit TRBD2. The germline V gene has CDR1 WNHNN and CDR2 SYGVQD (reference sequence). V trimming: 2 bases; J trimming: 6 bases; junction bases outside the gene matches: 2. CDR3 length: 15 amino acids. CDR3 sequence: CASSEGLAGPNEQFF. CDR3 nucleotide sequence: TGCGCCAGCAGTGAGGGACTAGCGGGGCCCAATGAGCAGTTCTTC.

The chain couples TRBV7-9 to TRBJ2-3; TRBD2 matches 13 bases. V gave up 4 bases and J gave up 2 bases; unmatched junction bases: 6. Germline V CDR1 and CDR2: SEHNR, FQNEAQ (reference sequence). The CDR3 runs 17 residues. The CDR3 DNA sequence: TGTGCCAGCAGCTCAGGGACTAGCGGGATCACCACAGATACGCAGTATTTT. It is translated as CASSSGTSGITTDTQYF.